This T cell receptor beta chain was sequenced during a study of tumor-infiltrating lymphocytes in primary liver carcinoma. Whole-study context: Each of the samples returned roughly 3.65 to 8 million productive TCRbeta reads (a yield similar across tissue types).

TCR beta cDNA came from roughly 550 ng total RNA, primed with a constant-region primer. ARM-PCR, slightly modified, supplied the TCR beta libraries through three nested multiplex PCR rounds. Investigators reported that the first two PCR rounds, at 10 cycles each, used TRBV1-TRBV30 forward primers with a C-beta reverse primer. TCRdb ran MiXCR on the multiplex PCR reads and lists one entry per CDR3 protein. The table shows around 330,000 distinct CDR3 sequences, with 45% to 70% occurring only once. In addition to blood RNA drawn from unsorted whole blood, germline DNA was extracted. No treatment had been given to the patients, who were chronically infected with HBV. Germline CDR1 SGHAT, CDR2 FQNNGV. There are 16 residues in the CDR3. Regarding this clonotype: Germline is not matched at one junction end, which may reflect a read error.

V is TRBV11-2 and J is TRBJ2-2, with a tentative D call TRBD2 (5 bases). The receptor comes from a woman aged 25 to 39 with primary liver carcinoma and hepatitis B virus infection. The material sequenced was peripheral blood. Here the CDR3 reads CASSLGRTTNTGKLFF. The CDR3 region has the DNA TGTGCCAGCAGCTTAGGGAGAACAACAAACACCGGGAAGCTGTTTTTT.